This T cell receptor (beta chain) was found in a study of cytomegalovirus exposure and HLA in healthy donors. Sequencing used immunoSEQ multiplex PCR; TCRdb keeps in-frame clones, though not all of them. The sample yields under 200,000 clones, roughly 91% seen once. This TCR came from a young woman in good health and CMV-seropositive. The sequencing sample was made of PBMCs.

This CDR3 reads CASTSGNNEQYF. The CDR3 DNA follows: TGTGCCTCCACAAGCGGGAACAACGAGCAGTACTTC. The chain combines TRBV30 with TRBJ2-7; 7 bases agree with TRBD2. In germline, CDR1 is GTSNPN, CDR2 SVGIG (reference sequence). The CDR3 is 12 amino acids. V shed 7 bases, J shed 5 bases, and the junction held 8 bases outside the gene matches.